This entry lists 8 T cell receptor beta chains sequenced from one sample in a study of blood T cell repertoires in COVID-19. Sequenced by immunoSEQ multiplex PCR; TCRdb stores in-frame clones only, minus some. The profile shows about 110,000 clones, roughly 88% of them singletons. The specimen sequenced was peripheral blood. The receptor set was obtained from a human donor in a cohort sampled during active COVID-19.

The chain has TRBV3-1 (or the pseudogene TRBV3-2) and TRBJ2-7; 10 nucleotides agree with TRBD2. The CDR3 extends over 15 amino acids. CDR1 LGHDT and CDR2 YNNKEL come from the germline V gene (reference sequence). J lost 7 bases, V lost 2 bases, and 8 bases had no gene match. The CDR3 nucleotides read TGTGCCAGCAGCCAACTAGCGGGGGCCCAATGGGAGCAGTACTTC. This gives the protein CASSQLAGAQWEQYF.

As concerns this clone: A read error may produce the germline difference seen at one junction end. The gene calls are TRBV7-3 and TRBJ2-1, with TRBD2 matching over 9 bases. CDR3 length equals 16 residues. Germline V lookup: CDR1 SGHTA, CDR2 FQGTGA. The CDR3 sequence: CASSVNSGGPYNEQFF. CDR3 in DNA: TGTGCCAGCAGCGTAAACAGCGGGGGGCCCTATAATGAGCAGTTCTTC.

The chain employs TRBV11-3 and TRBJ2-2; 12 nucleotides agree with TRBD2. The V segment lost 5 bases and the J segment 3 bases; nucleotides outside the gene matches: 1. The CDR3 sequence is 15 residues long. Germline V gene lookup returns CDR1 SGHNT and CDR2 YENEEA. CDR3 bases: TGTGCCAGCAGCCGACTAGCGGGGGACACCGGGGAGCTGTTTTTT. Translated: CASSRLAGDTGELFF.

The J gene is TRBJ1-1, the V gene TRBV21-1; no DNA check was done on the table's D call, TRBD1. TRBV21-1 is designated a pseudogene. CDR3 length: 16 residues. This CDR3 reads CASSTFQTGTNTEAFF. CDR3 nucleotide sequence: TGTGCCAGCAGCACATTTCAGACAGGGACGAACACTGAAGCTTTCTTT.

V and J are TRBV19 and TRBJ2-2; the match to TRBD1 covers 8 bases. Trimming cost V 5 bases and J 6 bases; bases outside gene matches: 5. The length of the CDR3 is 14 residues. Germline lookup yields CDR1 LNHDA and CDR2 SQIVND (reference sequence). The chain's CDR3 is CASSVDRVAGELFF. As DNA, the CDR3 is TGTGCCAGTAGTGTGGACAGGGTTGCCGGGGAGCTGTTTTTT.

This sequence joins TRBV6-5 and TRBJ2-5, with 11 bases lining up with TRBD1. Germline CDR1 and CDR2: MNHEY and SVGAGI. The CDR3 has 14 amino acids. The ends lost 2 bases at V and 4 bases at J; junction bases unmatched: 0. The CDR3 loop is CASSYGQGAETQYF. The CDR3 DNA sequence: TGTGCCAGCAGTTACGGACAGGGGGCAGAGACCCAGTACTTC.

The CDR3, as DNA: TGTGCCAGCAGCGTATCTGACAGGGGGTACTCCGACTACACCTTC. Amino acids: CASSVSDRGYSDYTF. The rearrangement links TRBV9 to TRBJ1-2; 9 bases map to TRBD1. With V trimmed by 1 base and J by 10 bases, 11 bases remained unmatched. The CDR3 totals 15 residues. From germline, CDR1 is SGDLS and CDR2 YYNGEE.

V is TRBV4-2 and J is TRBJ2-1, with D perhaps matching TRBD2 (5 bases). V was trimmed by 2 bases and J by 4 bases, leaving 12 bases between them. Looked up from germline, CDR1 is LGHNA and CDR2 is YNFKEQ. The CDR3 spans 15 residues. The CDR3 DNA is TGTGCCAGCAGCCAAAGGAGGCAGCCATACAATGAGCAGTTCTTC. This gives the protein CASSQRRQPYNEQFF.